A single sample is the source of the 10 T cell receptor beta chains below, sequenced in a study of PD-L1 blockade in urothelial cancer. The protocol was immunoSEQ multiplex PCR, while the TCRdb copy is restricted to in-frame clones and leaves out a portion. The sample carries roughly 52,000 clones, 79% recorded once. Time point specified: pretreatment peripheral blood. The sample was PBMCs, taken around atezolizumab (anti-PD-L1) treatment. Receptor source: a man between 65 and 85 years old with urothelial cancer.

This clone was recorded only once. CDR3 DNA sequence: TGTGCCAGTATGTTGGACAGATATCAGCCCCAGCATTTT. It specifies CASMLDRYQPQHF. The V call is TRBV19, the J call TRBJ1-5; TRBD1 is a possible D gene (6 bases). The ends were cut back, 7 bases at V and 5 bases at J, with 12 bases in the middle. Germline lookup yields CDR1 LNHDA and CDR2 SQIVND (reference sequence). This CDR3 contains 13 residues.

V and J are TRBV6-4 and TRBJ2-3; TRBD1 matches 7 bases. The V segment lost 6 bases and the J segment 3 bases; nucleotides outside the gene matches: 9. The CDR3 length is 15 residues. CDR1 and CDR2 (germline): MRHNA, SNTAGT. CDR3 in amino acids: CASSPRQGVTDTQYF. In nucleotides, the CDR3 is TGTGCCAGCAGCCCCCGACAGGGCGTAACAGATACGCAGTATTTT.

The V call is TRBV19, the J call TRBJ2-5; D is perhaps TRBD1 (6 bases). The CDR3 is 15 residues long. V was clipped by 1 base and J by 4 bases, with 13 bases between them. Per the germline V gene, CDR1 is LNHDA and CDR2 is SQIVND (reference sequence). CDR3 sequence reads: CASSIGSGQLETQYF. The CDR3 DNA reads TGTGCCAGTAGTATAGGGTCAGGACAGTTAGAGACCCAGTACTTC.

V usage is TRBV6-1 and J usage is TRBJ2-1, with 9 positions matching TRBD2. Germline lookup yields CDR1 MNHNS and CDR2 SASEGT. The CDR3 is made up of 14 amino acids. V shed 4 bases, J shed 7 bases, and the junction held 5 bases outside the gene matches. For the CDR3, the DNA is TGTGCCAGCAGTGGACTAGCGGCGGTGAATGAGCAGTTCTTC. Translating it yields CASSGLAAVNEQFF.

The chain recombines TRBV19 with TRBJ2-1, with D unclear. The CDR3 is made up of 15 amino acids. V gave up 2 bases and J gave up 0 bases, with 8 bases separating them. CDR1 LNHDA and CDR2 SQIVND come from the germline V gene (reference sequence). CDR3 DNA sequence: TGTGCCAGTAGTATACAAGGCGGCTCCTACAATGAGCAGTTCTTC. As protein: CASSIQGGSYNEQFF.

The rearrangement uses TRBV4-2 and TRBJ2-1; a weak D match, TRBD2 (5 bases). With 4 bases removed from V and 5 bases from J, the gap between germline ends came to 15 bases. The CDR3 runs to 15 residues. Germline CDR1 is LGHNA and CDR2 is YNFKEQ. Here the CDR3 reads CASSLATLGNNEQFF. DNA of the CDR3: TGTGCCAGCAGCCTAGCGACCCTTGGGAACAATGAGCAGTTCTTC.

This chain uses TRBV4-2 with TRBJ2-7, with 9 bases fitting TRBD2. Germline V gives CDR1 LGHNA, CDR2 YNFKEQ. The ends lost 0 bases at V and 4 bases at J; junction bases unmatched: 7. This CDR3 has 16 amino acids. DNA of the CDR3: TGTGCCAGCAGCCAAGATCTAGGGACTAGCCCGTACGAGCAGTACTTC. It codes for CASSQDLGTSPYEQYF.

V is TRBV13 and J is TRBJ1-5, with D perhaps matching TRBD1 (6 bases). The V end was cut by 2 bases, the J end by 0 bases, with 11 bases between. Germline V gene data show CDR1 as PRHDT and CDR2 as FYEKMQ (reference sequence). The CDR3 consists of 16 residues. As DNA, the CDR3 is TGTGCCAGCAGCTTACAGGGGATCGGTAGCAATCAGCCCCAGCATTTT. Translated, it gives CASSLQGIGSNQPQHF.

CDR3 coding DNA: TGTGCCAGTAGCCCATGGGAGGGAGAGAGGTATAGCAATCAGCCCCAGCATTTT. It yields the protein CASSPWEGERYSNQPQHF. The V call is TRBV19, the J call TRBJ1-5; D remains unclear. The CDR3 has 18 amino acids. Trimming stripped 6 bases from V and 0 bases from J, with 21 bases between. The germline CDR1 and CDR2 sequences are LNHDA and SQIVND (reference sequence). The full variable domain, in which reference TRBV19 and TRBJ1-5 provide the parts outside the CDR3, is DGGITQSPKYLFRKEGQNVTLSCEQNLNHDAMYWYRQDPGQGLRLIYYSQIVNDFQKGDIAEGYSVSREKKESFPLTVTSAQKNPTAFYLCASSPWEGERYSNQPQHFGDGTRLSIL.

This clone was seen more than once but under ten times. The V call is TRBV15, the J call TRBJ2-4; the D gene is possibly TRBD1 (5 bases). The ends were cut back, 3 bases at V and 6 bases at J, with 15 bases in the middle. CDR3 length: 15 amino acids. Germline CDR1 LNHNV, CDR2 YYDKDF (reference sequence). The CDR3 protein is CATSRDRSQGNIQYF. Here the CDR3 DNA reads TGTGCCACCAGCAGGGACCGTAGCCAGGGAAACATTCAGTACTTC.